Following are 10 T cell receptor beta chains from one sample sequenced in a study of graft-versus-host responses after intestinal transplantation. Produced via immunoSEQ multiplex PCR; TCRdb's table is partial and in-frame only. Of roughly 96,000 clones listed, around 90% are singletons. Their antigens remain unidentified. The sample in question was unstimulated CD8+ T cells sorted from spleen or lymph node cells, obtained before intestinal transplant. These receptors were obtained from a human donor who received an intestinal transplant.

This chain connects TRBV15 to TRBJ2-1; TRBD1 matches at 7 bases. The CDR3 runs 15 residues. J lost 4 bases, V lost 3 bases, and 6 bases had no gene match. CDR1 is LNHNV and CDR2 is YYDKDF in the germline V gene (reference sequence). As DNA, the CDR3 is TGTGCCACCAGCAGGGCCCGACAGGGATACAATGAGCAGTTCTTC. Translated, it gives CATSRARQGYNEQFF.

Only one count was recorded for this clone. V usage is TRBV11-2 and J usage is TRBJ2-5, with a weak D call TRBD1 (6 bases). Deletions cut 5 bases from V and 2 bases from J, with 9 bases between. CDR1 and CDR2 (germline): SGHAT, FQNNGV. The CDR3 is 13 residues long. CDR3 nucleotide sequence: TGTGCCAGCAGCCCACAGGGACAAGAGACCCAGTACTTC. This codes for CASSPQGQETQYF.

J is TRBJ1-5 and V is TRBV4-3; 8 positions agree with TRBD1. In germline, CDR1 is LGHNA, CDR2 YSLEER. With 4 bases clipped from V and 6 bases from J, the junction kept 5 bases outside the gene matches. CDR3 length equals 14 residues. As DNA, the CDR3 is TGCGCCAGCAGCCCCCGACAGGGGCGTCAGCCCCAGCATTTT. It specifies CASSPRQGRQPQHF.

This clone was recorded only once. The chain links TRBV19 to TRBJ1-1; 8 positions agree with TRBD1. With 2 bases clipped from V and 9 bases from J, the junction kept 11 bases outside the gene matches. Germline lookup yields CDR1 LNHDA and CDR2 SQIVND (reference sequence). The CDR3 runs to 15 residues. The CDR3 coding sequence is TGTGCCAGTAGTATACCCCAAACAGGGGGAGGAAAAGCTTTCTTT. This sequence encodes CASSIPQTGGGKAFF.

The CDR3 protein is CASSLRQGVYNEQFF. CDR3 sequence (DNA): TGTGCCAGCAGCCTAAGACAGGGGGTCTACAATGAGCAGTTCTTC. V usage is TRBV5-5 and J usage is TRBJ2-1; 9 bases match TRBD1. With 4 bases clipped from V and 3 bases from J, the junction kept 5 bases outside the gene matches. Germline V CDR1 and CDR2: SGHKS, YYEKEE (reference sequence). This CDR3 spans 15 amino acids.

The J gene is TRBJ2-1, the V gene TRBV19; tentative D call: TRBD1 (5 bases). There are 12 residues in the CDR3. Trimming removed 7 bases from V and 7 bases from J, with 11 bases in between. Germline-derived CDR1 and CDR2 are LNHDA and SQIVND (reference sequence). The CDR3 loop is CASTTVRNEQFF. The CDR3 region has the DNA TGTGCCAGTACGACAGTCCGGAATGAGCAGTTCTTC.

V is TRBV2 and J is TRBJ2-5; 7 nucleotides match TRBD2. Trimming removed 3 bases from V and 5 bases from J; junction bases left unmatched: 9. CDR1 is SNHLY, CDR2 FYNNEI, per germline. The CDR3 extends over 15 amino acids. DNA of the CDR3: TGTGCCAGCAGTGATGGGGGAGGGATCTACGAGACCCAGTACTTC. Its protein is CASSDGGGIYETQYF.

The genes are TRBV5-1 and TRBJ1-2, with D possibly matching TRBD1 (5 bases). The CDR3 is 16 amino acids. Per germline, CDR1 SGHRS and CDR2 YFSETQ. V was trimmed by 3 bases and J by 4 bases, leaving 19 bases between them. For the CDR3, the DNA is TGCGCCAGCAGCTCTGAGGCCGGACAATGGAGCTATGGCTACACCTTC. Translated, it gives CASSSEAGQWSYGYTF.

This clone was seen once. The chain links TRBV6-4 to TRBJ1-2, with 7 bases fitting TRBD1. V trimming: 5 bases; J trimming: 0 bases; junction bases outside the gene matches: 6. Germline V gives CDR1 MRHNA, CDR2 SNTAGT. CDR3 length: 15 amino acids. In DNA, the CDR3 is TGTGCCAGCAGTTTAACAGGGGCCCCTAACTATGGCTACACCTTC. It yields the protein CASSLTGAPNYGYTF.

This clone has only one observation. The genes are TRBV30 and TRBJ1-2; no clear D. V lost 3 bases and J 5 bases, leaving 19 bases between the germline ends. Germline-derived CDR1 and CDR2 are GTSNPN and SVGIG (reference sequence). The CDR3 runs 15 residues. CDR3 region: CAWRKVRVRRYGYTF. In nucleotides, the CDR3 is TGTGCCTGGAGGAAAGTCCGGGTCCGCCGTTATGGCTACACCTTC.